The 10 T cell receptor beta chains below all came from one sample that was sequenced in a study of shared clonotypes between healthy human individuals. Sequencing was performed with immunoSEQ multiplex PCR; in TCRdb, only in-frame clones are kept and a portion is missing. The table has fewer than 850,000 clones, about nine tenths seen once. Sequencing was carried out using memory CD8+ T cells from PBMCs. Subset meaning: CD45RO+ cells pooled with CCR7-negative TemRA cells. These TCRs come from a man younger than 35 in good health. Some clones in this sample may be carry-over from other donors' samples.

The chain recombines TRBV7-9 with TRBJ2-2; D is unresolved. V was clipped by 5 bases and J by 5 bases, with 12 bases between them. Germline assignment: CDR1 SEHNR and CDR2 FQNEAQ (reference sequence). This CDR3 has 14 residues. In DNA, the CDR3 is TGTGCCAGCAGCGACGTACTCCGGACCGGGGAGCTGTTTTTT. It translates to CASSDVLRTGELFF.

The V gene is TRBV28, the J gene TRBJ2-2, with D possibly being TRBD2 (5 bases). This CDR3 contains 17 residues. Trimming pared 8 bases from V and 2 bases from J, leaving 21 bases between. Germline V gene sequence: CDR1 MDHEN, CDR2 SYDVKM. CDR3 sequence: CASRKLDFSRNTGELFF. The CDR3 nucleotides read TGTGCCAGCCGCAAACTAGACTTCAGTAGAAACACCGGGGAGCTGTTTTTT.

The V gene is TRBV28, the J gene TRBJ1-4; 9 bases are a match to TRBD1. Germline CDR1 is MDHEN and CDR2 is SYDVKM. Unmatched junction bases numbered 10, after V lost 2 bases and J lost 12 bases. This CDR3 comprises 15 residues. The CDR3 spells CASSLRDREIIELFF. Here the CDR3 DNA reads TGTGCCAGCAGTTTACGGGACAGGGAGATCATAGAACTGTTTTTT.

V and J are TRBV28 and TRBJ2-1; 8 nucleotides match TRBD2. This CDR3 is 18 amino acids long. Trimming removed 3 bases from V and 5 bases from J; junction bases left unmatched: 15. Germline values: CDR1 MDHEN, CDR2 SYDVKM. CDR3 sequence (DNA): TGTGCCAGCAGTTTGAATCGGGTGGGACTAGGGGCCCACAATGAGCAGTTCTTC. Protein: CASSLNRVGLGAHNEQFF.

The chain combines TRBV7-9 with TRBJ2-7; D call uncertain. V was trimmed by 7 bases and J by 3 bases, leaving 13 bases between them. Looked up from germline, CDR1 is SEHNR and CDR2 is FQNEAQ (reference sequence). The CDR3 length is 13 residues. The CDR3 reads CASTTSRNYEQYF. CDR3 DNA sequence: TGTGCCAGCACGACCTCACGTAACTACGAGCAGTACTTC.

The chain recombines TRBV28 with TRBJ2-4; 7 positions match TRBD1. V trimming: 6 bases; J trimming: 3 bases; junction bases outside the gene matches: 8. Germline V CDR1 and CDR2: MDHEN, SYDVKM. The CDR3 totals 15 residues. The CDR3 loop reads CASRNTGTDKNIQYF. The CDR3 nucleotides are TGTGCCAGCAGAAATACCGGGACAGACAAAAACATTCAGTACTTC.

The chain joins TRBV2 to TRBJ1-3, with 10 bases fitting TRBD1. This CDR3 region has 15 residues. CDR1 is SNHLY, CDR2 FYNNEI, per germline. V trimming: 2 bases; J trimming: 6 bases; junction bases outside the gene matches: 4. CDR3 coding DNA: TGTGCCAGCAGTGAATTTGGGACAGGGGAAAACACCATATATTTT. This codes for CASSEFGTGENTIYF.

In this sample, this clone turned up once. The chain recombines TRBV27 with TRBJ1-6, with 7 bases fitting TRBD1. This CDR3 has 19 amino acids. J gave up 4 bases and V 4 bases, and 16 bases lay outside the gene matches. Germline V CDR1 and CDR2: MNHEY, SMNVEV (reference sequence). The CDR3 region is CASSSDRAMVKEYNSPLHF. The CDR3 bases are TGTGCCAGCAGTTCCGACAGGGCTATGGTGAAGGAGTATAATTCACCCCTCCACTTT.

The chain is built from TRBV9 and TRBJ2-1; 9 bases match TRBD2. Germline loops: CDR1 SGDLS, CDR2 YYNGEE. CDR3 length: 18 residues. Trimming at V came to 1 base and at J to 0 bases, leaving 8 bases not matched to a gene. CDR3 amino acids: CASSVFSSGIRSYNEQFF. Written as DNA, the CDR3 is TGTGCCAGCAGCGTATTCTCTAGCGGGATACGCTCCTACAATGAGCAGTTCTTC.

This chain links TRBV2 with TRBJ2-1; D may be TRBD1 (5 bases). Per the germline V gene, CDR1 is SNHLY and CDR2 is FYNNEI. The CDR3 covers 19 residues. V lost 3 bases and J lost 0, with 21 bases in between. The CDR3 bases are TGTGCCAGCAGTGATTTCCCTCGACTGACAGCTAGCTCCTACAATGAGCAGTTCTTC. Protein: CASSDFPRLTASSYNEQFF. Complete variable domain (other parts from reference TRBV2 and TRBJ2-1): EPEVTQTPSHQVTQMGQEVILRCVPISNHLYFYWYRQILGQKVEFLVSFYNNEISEKSEIFDDQFSVERPDGSNFTLKIRSTKLEDSAMYFCASSDFPRLTASSYNEQFFGPGTRLTVL.